Here is one TCR beta chain with its context. Its cognate antigen is unknown. The data are from a study of T cell repertoires and HLA-DP antigens. For the study at large: CD4+ T cells were cocultured with HeLa cells expressing HLA-DP.

This CDR3 is 14 amino acids long. Trimming stripped 4 bases from V and 0 bases from J, with 7 bases between. Germline CDR1 and CDR2: SGHAT and FQNNGV. The repertoire was sequenced with immunoSEQ multiplex PCR; TCRdb's copy has only in-frame clones and lacks some. The data show approximately 100,000 clones, roughly 86% seen once. The sequence was obtained from a man aged 50 or older in good health and CMV-seronegative. Specimen: CD4+ T cells from PBMCs. The chain couples TRBV11-2 to TRBJ1-3; D gene unclear. The CDR3 spells CASSSALSGNTIYF. CDR3 coding DNA: TGTGCCAGCAGCTCGGCCCTCTCTGGAAACACCATATATTTT.